This entry lists 27 T cell receptor beta chains sequenced from one sample in a study of T cell responses to AZD1222 COVID-19 vaccine. Assay used: immunoSEQ multiplex PCR; TCRdb lists only in-frame clones, some missing. Of around 99,000 clones in the sample, 70% to 90% were seen once. The sample consisted of peripheral blood, taken on day 0 of AZD1222 vaccination. The receptors derive from an adult in good health.

Only a few counts were recorded for this clone. The chain has TRBV10-3 and TRBJ1-5; D is uncertain. The V gene lost 0 bases and the J gene lost 4 bases, with 10 bases spanning the gap. Germline CDR1 ENHRY, CDR2 SYGVKD. This CDR3 is built from 15 residues. As DNA, the CDR3 is TGTGCCATCAGTGAGTCGCGCGGCTCTAATCAGCCCCAGCATTTT. As protein: CAISESRGSNQPQHF.

This rearrangement joins TRBV2 to TRBJ1-1; TRBD1 is a possible D gene (5 bases). The length of the CDR3 is 10 residues. Germline lookup yields CDR1 SNHLY and CDR2 FYNNEI. Trimming removed 8 bases from V and 7 bases from J, with 8 bases in between. CDR3 sequence: CASGGDEAFF. DNA of the CDR3: TGTGCCAGCGGGGGGGATGAAGCTTTCTTT.

CDR3 loop: CASLSLRGRGRSPLHF. The DNA of the CDR3 is TGTGCCAGCCTTTCCCTCAGGGGGAGAGGAAGGTCACCCCTCCACTTT. The rearrangement joins TRBV13 to TRBJ1-6; the match to TRBD1 covers 7 bases. The CDR3 extends over 16 amino acids. From germline, CDR1 is PRHDT and CDR2 FYEKMQ (reference sequence). The J segment lost 10 bases and the V segment lost 8 bases, leaving 17 bases of the junction unmatched.

The rearrangement uses TRBV14 and TRBJ2-1; the D is unclear. V was shortened by 5 bases and J by 0 bases, with 5 bases between the two germline ends. Germline V lookup: CDR1 SGHDN, CDR2 FVKESK. The CDR3 consists of 13 residues. Here the CDR3 DNA reads TGTGCCAGCAGCGGCGGCTCCTACAATGAGCAGTTCTTC. It specifies CASSGGSYNEQFF.

This clone was seen a handful of times. This chain joins TRBV18 and TRBJ1-3; 8 nucleotides line up with TRBD1. Germline lookup yields CDR1 KGHSH and CDR2 LQKENI. This CDR3 spans 16 amino acids. V lost 2 bases to trimming and J lost 2 bases; unmatched junction nucleotides: 5. CDR3 loop: CASSPKGQGTGNTIYF. CDR3 nucleotides: TGTGCCAGCTCACCAAAAGGACAGGGCACTGGAAACACCATATATTTT.

To note about this clone: This likely traces to a read error, being one base from a far larger clone. The V call is TRBV28, the J call TRBJ1-6; 10 positions match TRBD1. Germline CDR1 reads MDHEN; CDR2 reads SYDVKM. V was pared by 5 bases and J by 9 bases, with 4 bases of the junction left unmatched. The CDR3 runs to 14 residues. CDR3 sequence: CASSGDRGSSPLHF. In DNA form, the CDR3 reads TGTGCCAGCAGTGGGGACAGGGGAAGTTCACCCCTCCACTTT.

The chain couples TRBV3-1 (or the pseudogene TRBV3-2) to TRBJ2-1; D is unclear. V was cut by 4 bases and J by 4 bases, with 2 bases left in between. CDR1 is LGHDT and CDR2 is YNNKEL in the germline V gene (reference sequence). This CDR3 is built from 11 residues. The CDR3 is CASSRYNEQFF. CDR3 DNA: TGTGCCAGCAGCCGTTACAATGAGCAGTTCTTC.

The chain carries TRBV5-8 and TRBJ1-5; TRBD1 might be the D (5 bases). The V gene lost 3 bases and the J gene lost 1 base, with 11 bases spanning the gap. This CDR3 contains 15 residues. The germline CDR1 and CDR2 sequences are SGHTS and YDEGEE. This CDR3 reads CASSSGFLSNQPQHF. The CDR3 DNA reads as TGTGCCAGCAGCTCAGGGTTTTTGAGCAATCAGCCCCAGCATTTT.

The chain recombines TRBV5-4 with TRBJ1-2; maybe TRBD1 (5 bases). Germline V lookup: CDR1 SGHNT, CDR2 YYREEE (reference sequence). Trimming took off 0 bases at V and 8 bases at J, with 14 bases between the two ends. This CDR3 region has 14 residues. The CDR3 bases are TGTGCCAGCAGCTTGGAGCAGGGCCGAGGCGGCTACACCTTC. Translated, it gives CASSLEQGRGGYTF.

J is TRBJ1-1 and V is TRBV5-8; D is possibly TRBD1 (5 bases). This CDR3 has 15 amino acids. CDR1 SGHTS and CDR2 YDEGEE come from the germline V gene. V was pared by 4 bases and J by 4 bases, with 17 bases between. CDR3 nucleotides: TGTGCCAGCAGCGACTCTGCGGGGCGAGGCACTGAAGCTTTCTTT. Amino acids: CASSDSAGRGTEAFF. The full variable domain, rest sourced from reference TRBV5-8 and TRBJ1-1, is EAGVTQSPTHLIKTRGQQATLRCSPISGHTSVYWYQQALGLGLQFLLWYDEGEERNRGNFPPRFSGRQFPNYSSELNVNALELEDSALYLCASSDSAGRGTEAFFGQGTRLTVV.

The chain has TRBV7-2 and TRBJ2-7; TRBD1 might be the D (6 bases). Trimming pared 5 bases from V and 0 bases from J, leaving 14 bases between. Germline assignment: CDR1 SGHTA and CDR2 FQGNSA. This CDR3 is built from 15 residues. Written as DNA, the CDR3 is TGTGCCAGCAGCCCCCAGGGGCTCCCCTCCTACGAGCAGTACTTC. Encoded protein: CASSPQGLPSYEQYF.

The chain combines TRBV10-3 with TRBJ1-1; TRBD1 might be the D (5 bases). The CDR3 covers 14 residues. Germline CDR1 reads ENHRY; CDR2 reads SYGVKD. V was clipped by 3 bases and J by 4 bases, with 12 bases between them. CDR3: CAISDSGGITEAFF. CDR3 nucleotides: TGTGCCATCAGTGATTCTGGGGGTATCACTGAAGCTTTCTTT.

This chain links TRBV18 with TRBJ1-5; the match to TRBD1 covers 7 bases. Trimming took 0 bases from V and 7 from J; bases not matched to a gene: 6. This CDR3 has 15 residues. Germline CDR1 KGHSH, CDR2 LQKENI. The CDR3 DNA follows: TGTGCCAGCTCACCACCGAACAGGGGAGGCCAGCCCCAGCATTTT. It is translated as CASSPPNRGGQPQHF.

The chain carries TRBV5-1 and TRBJ2-3; 9 nucleotides align to TRBD2. With 2 bases clipped from V and 2 bases from J, the junction kept 3 bases outside the gene matches. Per germline, CDR1 SGHRS and CDR2 YFSETQ. CDR3 size: 15 residues. The CDR3 DNA follows: TGCGCCAGCAGCTTACTAGCGGGCCACACAGATACGCAGTATTTT. It is translated as CASSLLAGHTDTQYF.

The rearrangement joins TRBV15 to TRBJ2-7; 12 bases match TRBD2. Looked up from germline, CDR1 is LNHNV and CDR2 is YYDKDF (reference sequence). V trimming: 4 bases; J trimming: 5 bases; junction bases outside the gene matches: 9. The CDR3 contains 16 residues. The CDR3 bases are TGTGCCACCAGCACTACGACTAGCGGGAGCCCCCACGAGCAGTACGTC. It encodes CATSTTTSGSPHEQYV.

The table lists this clone with a few counts. This sequence joins TRBV5-4 and TRBJ2-2, with TRBD1 identical over 10 bases. CDR1 is SGHNT, CDR2 YYREEE, per germline (reference sequence). The CDR3 is 15 amino acids. The trim removed 7 bases at V and 4 bases at J, leaving 7 bases unmatched. CDR3 coding DNA: TGTGCCAGCCGCAGGGACAGGGGAATCACCGGGGAGCTGTTTTTT. Encoded protein: CASRRDRGITGELFF.

This clone occurred once. The chain combines TRBV12-3 or TRBV12-4 with TRBJ1-1; unclear D gene. The CDR3 runs 12 residues. The V end lost 0 bases, the J end lost 12 bases, and 11 bases lay between the germline ends. The CDR3 DNA follows: TGTGCCAGCAGTTTAGCGGGTCATAAGCCTTTCTTT. Translated, it gives CASSLAGHKPFF.

This sequence joins TRBV19 and TRBJ1-6; D gene uncertain. This CDR3 is built from 14 residues. V lost 4 bases and J lost 6, with 10 bases in between. Looked up from germline, CDR1 is LNHDA and CDR2 is SQIVND (reference sequence). The CDR3 region has the DNA TGTGCCAGTAGTAGACGGGATCCTAATTCACCCCTCCACTTT. Protein sequence: CASSRRDPNSPLHF. Together with reference TRBV19 and TRBJ1-6, the CDR3 gives the full variable domain: DGGITQSPKYLFRKEGQNVTLSCEQNLNHDAMYWYRQDPGQGLRLIYYSQIVNDFQKGDIAEGYSVSREKKESFPLTVTSAQKNPTAFYLCASSRRDPNSPLHFGNGTRLTVT.

Only one count was recorded for this clone. The CDR3 loop is CASSLSTSGGLNEQFF. The CDR3 nucleotides read TGCGCCAGCAGCTTGTCGACTAGCGGGGGGCTGAATGAGCAGTTCTTC. The rearrangement joins TRBV5-1 to TRBJ2-1; 13 nucleotides agree with TRBD2. The V gene's germline CDR1 is SGHRS and CDR2 YFSETQ. Trimming took 1 base from V and 7 from J; bases not matched to a gene: 5. This CDR3 region has 16 residues.

This chain links TRBV2 with TRBJ2-7; 10 bases match TRBD2. Per germline, CDR1 SNHLY and CDR2 FYNNEI. This CDR3 region has 16 residues. V lost 6 bases to trimming and J lost 0 bases; unmatched junction nucleotides: 8. The CDR3, as DNA: TGTGCCAGCAGGGAATCCCTAGCGGGAGTCTCCTACGAGCAGTACGTC. It is translated as CASRESLAGVSYEQYV.

The chain recombines TRBV11-2 with TRBJ2-4; tentatively, D is TRBD2 (5 bases). Germline V gives CDR1 SGHAT, CDR2 FQNNGV. The CDR3 runs to 18 residues. Deletions cut 5 bases from V and 0 bases from J, with 20 bases between. CDR3: CASSTHPSTGLAKNIQYF. The CDR3 region has the DNA TGTGCCAGCAGCACACACCCATCGACTGGACTAGCCAAAAACATTCAGTACTTC.

This chain uses TRBV27 with TRBJ1-5; 7 nucleotides align to TRBD1. Germline CDR1 MNHEY, CDR2 SMNVEV (reference sequence). Trimming cost V 6 bases and J 5 bases; bases outside gene matches: 13. This CDR3 region has 16 residues. CDR3 coding DNA: TGTGCCAGCAGGAGACAGGGATGGCTCCTGGATCAGCCCCAGCATTTT. Protein: CASRRQGWLLDQPQHF.

The chain combines TRBV6-4 with TRBJ2-2; possibly TRBD1 for D (6 bases). The germline V gene encodes CDR1 MRHNA and CDR2 SNTAGT. The CDR3 length is 14 residues. V was trimmed by 7 bases and J by 2 bases, leaving 11 bases between them. The CDR3 loop is CASKMDSNTGELFF. For the CDR3, the DNA is TGTGCCAGCAAGATGGACAGCAACACCGGGGAGCTGTTTTTT.

This rearrangement joins TRBV18 to TRBJ2-5; D is unresolved. Germline V gene data show CDR1 as KGHSH and CDR2 as LQKENI. V was trimmed by 6 bases and J by 5 bases, leaving 13 bases between them. There are 13 residues in the CDR3. This CDR3 is CASSPSGWETQYF. The CDR3 DNA follows: TGTGCCAGCTCCCCGTCAGGTTGGGAGACCCAGTACTTC.

The V gene is TRBV7-2, the J gene TRBJ2-3; 14 bases fit TRBD2. The V gene's germline CDR1 is SGHTA and CDR2 FQGNSA. Unmatched junction bases numbered 6, after V lost 1 base and J lost 6 bases. This CDR3 comprises 17 residues. The CDR3 spells CASSLVSTSGGVDTQYF. DNA of the CDR3: TGTGCCAGCAGCTTAGTATCGACTAGCGGGGGGGTGGATACGCAGTATTTT.

Here the CDR3 reads CASSLQGVLDEQYF. CDR3 sequence (DNA): TGTGCCAGCAGCTTACAGGGTGTCTTGGACGAGCAGTACTTC. This chain connects TRBV7-6 to TRBJ2-7, with D perhaps matching TRBD1 (5 bases). The CDR3 has 14 amino acids. V was pared by 2 bases and J by 5 bases, with 13 bases between. Germline V lookup: CDR1 SGHVS, CDR2 FNYEAQ. Full variable domain (remainder filled in from reference TRBV7-6 and TRBJ2-7): GAGVSQSPRYKVTKRGQDVALRCDPISGHVSLYWYRQALGQGPEFLTYFNYEAQQDKSGLPNDRFSAERPEGSISTLTIQRTEQRDSAMYRCASSLQGVLDEQYFGPGTRLTVT.

This chain links TRBV5-1 with TRBJ2-3; 10 bases align to TRBD2. The CDR3 sequence is 16 residues long. V gave up 0 bases and J gave up 2 bases; unmatched junction bases: 3. Germline V gene data show CDR1 as SGHRS and CDR2 as YFSETQ. The DNA of the CDR3 is TGCGCCAGCAGCTTGGTAGCGGGGGGCACCACAGATACGCAGTATTTT. Protein: CASSLVAGGTTDTQYF.